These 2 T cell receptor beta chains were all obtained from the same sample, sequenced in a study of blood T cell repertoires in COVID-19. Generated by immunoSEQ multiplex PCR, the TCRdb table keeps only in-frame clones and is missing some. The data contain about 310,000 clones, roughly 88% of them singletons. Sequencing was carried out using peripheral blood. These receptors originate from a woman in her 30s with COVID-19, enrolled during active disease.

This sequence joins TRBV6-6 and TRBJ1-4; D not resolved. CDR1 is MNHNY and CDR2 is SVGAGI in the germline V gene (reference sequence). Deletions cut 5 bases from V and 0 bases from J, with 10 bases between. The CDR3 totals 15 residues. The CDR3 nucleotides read TGTGCCAGCAGTCCCTCCCGGGCAACTAATGAAAAACTGTTTTTT. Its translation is CASSPSRATNEKLFF.

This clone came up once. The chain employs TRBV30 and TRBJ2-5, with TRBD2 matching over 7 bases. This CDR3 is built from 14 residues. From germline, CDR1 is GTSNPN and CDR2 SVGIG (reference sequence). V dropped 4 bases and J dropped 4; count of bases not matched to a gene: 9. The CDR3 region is CAWNHRGDRETQYF. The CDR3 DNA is TGTGCCTGGAACCACCGGGGGGATCGAGAGACCCAGTACTTC.